The 5 T cell receptor beta chains listed next were all sequenced from one sample in a study of T cells after yellow fever vaccination (dated by TCRdb to between 2019 and 2020). The sample's treatment or condition label is to be understood as: live attenuated yellow fever vaccine strain. Libraries came from 5' RACE. TCRdb records Illumina NovaSeq 6000 as the sequencer. TCRdb trimmed public reads at Q25 via fastp, called clones via MiXCR and kept in-frame beta chains. Rows with one shared CDR3 protein collapse into an entry with the most common genes and DNA. The sample data list a few hundred thousand distinct CDR3 sequences, and 8.7% of these were observed just once. The ten largest clonotypes hold around 3.1% of the sample. The specimen comprised CD4+ T cells sorted from PBMCs, sampled 5 days after the yellow fever booster vaccination. The receptors here all came from a man aged 18 to 29 who received the YFV17D yellow fever vaccine.

The CDR3 bases are TGTGCCAGCAGCTCGTGGGTGGACAGCTCCTATGGCTACACCTTC. This translates into CASSSWVDSSYGYTF. The genes are TRBV7-9 and TRBJ1-2; possibly TRBD1 for D (6 bases). The germline CDR1 and CDR2 sequences are SEHNR and FQNEAQ (reference sequence). This CDR3 has 15 amino acids. V was cut by 4 bases and J by 4 bases, with 16 bases left in between.

This chain joins TRBV19 and TRBJ1-2; 7 nucleotides line up with TRBD1. J lost 8 bases, V lost 6 bases, and 15 bases had no gene match. There are 15 residues in the CDR3. The germline CDR1 and CDR2 sequences are LNHDA and SQIVND (reference sequence). The CDR3 is CASRKQGSAVGGYTF. The CDR3 region has the DNA TGTGCCAGTAGAAAACAGGGGTCCGCGGTGGGGGGCTACACCTTC.

The V and J genes are TRBV24-1 and TRBJ2-5; D remains unclear. Germline assignment: CDR1 KGHDR and CDR2 SFDVKD. This CDR3 has 13 residues. With 4 bases removed from V and 3 bases from J, the gap between germline ends came to 8 bases. The CDR3 DNA follows: TGTGCCACCAGTGAGTCCGGCGAAGAGACCCAGTACTTC. Amino acid sequence: CATSESGEETQYF.

In this sample, this clonotype turned up many times. The rearrangement links TRBV29-1 to TRBJ2-7; D is possibly TRBD2 (6 bases). Germline values: CDR1 SQVTM, CDR2 ANQGSEA. The CDR3 sequence is 15 residues long. The V end lost 0 bases, the J end lost 0 bases, and 12 bases lay between the germline ends. The chain's CDR3 is CSVEDPGGSSYEQYF. Written as DNA, the CDR3 is TGCAGCGTTGAAGATCCCGGGGGAAGCTCCTACGAGCAGTACTTC.

This clonotype has a handful of counts. This chain links TRBV12-3 or TRBV12-4 with TRBJ1-5; D unclear. The CDR3 spans 17 residues. Between the trimmed V and J ends, which lost 5 bases and 8 bases, there was a span of 25 bases. The CDR3 spells CASSAWGRWAGDKPQHF. The CDR3 nucleotides read TGTGCCAGCAGTGCATGGGGAAGGTGGGCGGGCGATAAGCCCCAGCATTTT.